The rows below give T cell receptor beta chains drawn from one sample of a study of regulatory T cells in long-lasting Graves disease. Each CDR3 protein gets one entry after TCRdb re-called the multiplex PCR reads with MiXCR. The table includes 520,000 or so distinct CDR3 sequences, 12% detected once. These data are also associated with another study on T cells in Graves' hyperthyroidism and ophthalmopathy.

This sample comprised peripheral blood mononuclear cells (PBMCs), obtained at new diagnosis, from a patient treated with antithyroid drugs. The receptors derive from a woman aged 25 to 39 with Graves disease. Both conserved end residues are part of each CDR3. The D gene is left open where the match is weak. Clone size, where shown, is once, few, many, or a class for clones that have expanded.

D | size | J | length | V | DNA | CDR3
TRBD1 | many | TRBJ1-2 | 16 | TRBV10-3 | TGTGCCATCAGTGAGAGACCGACAGGGGGGGGATATGGCTACACCTTC | CAISERPTGGGYGYTF
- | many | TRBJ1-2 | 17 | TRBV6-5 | TGTGCCAGCAGTTACTCGAGGCAGGCGGTCAGGGACTATGGCTACACCTTC | CASSYSRQAVRDYGYTF
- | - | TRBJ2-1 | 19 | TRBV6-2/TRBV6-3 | TGTGCCAGCCCTGAGCCCGAAACTCTACTCGAGAAGACCTACAATGAGCAGTTCTTC | CASPEPETLLEKTYNEQFF
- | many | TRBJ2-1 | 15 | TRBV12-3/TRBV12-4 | TGTGCCAGCAGTCCCCCTAAACTAGTGGGTAATGAGCAGTTCTTC | CASSPPKLVGNEQFF
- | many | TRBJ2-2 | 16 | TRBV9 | TGTGCCAGCAGCGTAGTCCGGGGCGCGAACACCGGGGAGCTGTTTTTT | CASSVVRGANTGELFF
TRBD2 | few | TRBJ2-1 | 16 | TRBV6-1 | TGTGCCAGCAGTGTCGGGACTAGCGGGACCTACAATGAGCAGTTCTTC | CASSVGTSGTYNEQFF
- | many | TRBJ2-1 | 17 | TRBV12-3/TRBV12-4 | TGTGCCAGCAGTGCGGACCCGGGGGTTAATAGGGGGCATGAGCAGTTCTTC | CASSADPGVNRGHEQFF
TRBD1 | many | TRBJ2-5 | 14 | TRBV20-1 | TGCAGTGCTAGGGCACAGGGGGCATGGGAGACCCAGTACTTC | CSARAQGAWETQYF
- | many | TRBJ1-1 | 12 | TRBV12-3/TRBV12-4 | TGTGCCAGCAGTTCGCAGGACCTTGAAGCTTTCTTT | CASSSQDLEAFF
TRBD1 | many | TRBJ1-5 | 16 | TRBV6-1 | TGTGCCAGCAGAGAGATGACAGGGAATTCCATTCAGCCCCAGCATTTT | CASREMTGNSIQPQHF
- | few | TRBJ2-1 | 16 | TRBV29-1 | TGCAGCGTTGCAGAAGAGGTGGCGCGATTATACAATGAGCAGTTCTTC | CSVAEEVARLYNEQFF
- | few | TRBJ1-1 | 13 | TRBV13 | TGTGCCAGCAGCTCCATGATCAATACTGAAGCTTTCTTT | CASSSMINTEAFF
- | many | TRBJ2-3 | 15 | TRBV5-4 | TGTGCCAGCAGCTCGGAGGCTAGCGGCACAGATACGCAGTATTTT | CASSSEASGTDTQYF
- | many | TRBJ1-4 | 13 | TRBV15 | TGTGCCACCAGAGATACAACTAATGAAAAACTGTTTTTT | CATRDTTNEKLFF
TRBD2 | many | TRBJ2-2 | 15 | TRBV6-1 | TGTGCCAGCAGCCTCGGGACTAGATGGGCCGGGGAGTTGTTTTTT | CASSLGTRWAGELFF
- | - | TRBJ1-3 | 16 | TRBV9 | TGTGCCAGCAGCGTAGATCAAGCTTACTCTGGAAACACCATATATTTT | CASSVDQAYSGNTIYF
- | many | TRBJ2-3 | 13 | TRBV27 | TGTGCCAGCAGTAGGACAGTCACAGATACGCAGTATTTT | CASSRTVTDTQYF
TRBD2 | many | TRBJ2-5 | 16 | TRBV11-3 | TGTGCCAGCAGCTCCCTCGGACTAGCGGGAGGAGAGACCCAGTACTTC | CASSSLGLAGGETQYF
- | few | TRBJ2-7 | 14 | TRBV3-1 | TGTGCCAGCAGCCCCTTTGGGAGCCCCTACGAGCAGTACTTC | CASSPFGSPYEQYF
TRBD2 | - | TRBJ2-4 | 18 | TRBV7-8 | TGTGTCAGCGGCGCCCTTGCTTATAGCGGGGGATCGCGGGACATTCAGTACTTC | CVSGALAYSGGSRDIQYF
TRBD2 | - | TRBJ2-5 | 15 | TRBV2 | TGTGCCAGCAGTGAAGGCGGGGGGATGGCGGAGACCCAGTACTTC | CASSEGGGMAETQYF
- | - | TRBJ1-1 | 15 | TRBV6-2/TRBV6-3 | TGTGCCAGCAGTTACTCTCGTCGGACGAACACTGAAGCTTTCTTT | CASSYSRRTNTEAFF
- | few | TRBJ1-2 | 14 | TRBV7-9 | TGTGCCAGCAGCTTGGCAGGGGAATTTAATGGCTACACCTTC | CASSLAGEFNGYTF
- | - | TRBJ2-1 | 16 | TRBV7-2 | TGTGCCAGCAGCTTAGCCGCGGGACAGAACAACAATGAGCAGTTCTTC | CASSLAAGQNNNEQFF
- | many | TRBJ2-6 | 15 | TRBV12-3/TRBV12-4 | TGTGCCAGCACCAAACGAGGGTCTGGGGCCAACGTCCTGACTTTC | CASTKRGSGANVLTF
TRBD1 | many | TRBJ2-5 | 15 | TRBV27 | TGTGCCAGCAGTATAACACAGGGGTATAAGGAGACCCAGTACTTC | CASSITQGYKETQYF
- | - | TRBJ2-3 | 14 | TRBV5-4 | TGTGCCAGCGAGAGGGACGGATACACAGATACGCAGTATTTT | CASERDGYTDTQYF
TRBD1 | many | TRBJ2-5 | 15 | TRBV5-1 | TGCGCCAGCAGCTCGACGACAGGGTGGGGAGAGACCCAGTACTTC | CASSSTTGWGETQYF
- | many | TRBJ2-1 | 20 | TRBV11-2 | TGTGCCAGCAGCCCGAAAAGGATTGTGGCGGGACACAAGCAGGACAATGAGCAGTTCTTC | CASSPKRIVAGHKQDNEQFF
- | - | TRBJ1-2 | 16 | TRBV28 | TGTGCCAGCAGTTTGGTCGTCGTCGGGGGAGGCTATGGCTACACCTTC | CASSLVVVGGGYGYTF
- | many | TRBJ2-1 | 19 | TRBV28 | TGTGCCAGCAGTTTTCCGGGACTCCGGCGGCCCAACTCCTACAATGAGCAGTTCTTC | CASSFPGLRRPNSYNEQFF
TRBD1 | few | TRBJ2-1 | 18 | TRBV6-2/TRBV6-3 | TGTGCCAGCAGTCTAATCCCCGGACAGGGGGGCCCCTACAATGAGCAGTTCTTC | CASSLIPGQGGPYNEQFF
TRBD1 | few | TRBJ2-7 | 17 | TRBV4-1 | TGCGCCAGCAGCCAAGTTCTAGTGTGGGACAGCTCCTACGAGCAGTACTTC | CASSQVLVWDSSYEQYF
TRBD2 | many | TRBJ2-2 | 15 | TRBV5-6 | TGTGCCAGCAGCTGGGGACTAGCGACCACCGGGGAGCTGTTTTTT | CASSWGLATTGELFF
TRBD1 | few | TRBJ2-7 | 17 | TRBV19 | TGTGCCAGTAGTACCTTATCGGACAGGGGAGCATCCTACGAGCAGTACTTC | CASSTLSDRGASYEQYF
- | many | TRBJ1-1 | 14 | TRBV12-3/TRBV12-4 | TGTGCCAGCAGTCCTGACAGGTTTTTCACTGAAGCTTTCTTT | CASSPDRFFTEAFF
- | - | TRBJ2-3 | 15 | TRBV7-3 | TGTGCCAGCAGCCTGCCGGGACTTATCACAGATACGCAGTATTTT | CASSLPGLITDTQYF
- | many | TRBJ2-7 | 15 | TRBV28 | TGTGCCAGCAGTCTCGACAGAAACCCCAACTACGAGCAGTACTTC | CASSLDRNPNYEQYF
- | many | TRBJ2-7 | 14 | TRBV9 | TGTGCCAGCAGCGTAGCGGGCGGGACCTACGAGCAGTACTTC | CASSVAGGTYEQYF
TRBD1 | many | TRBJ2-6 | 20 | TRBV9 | TGTGCCAGCAATCAAAGCTCTGGGGACAGGGGGTTATGTGGGGCCAACGTCCTGACTTTC | CASNQSSGDRGLCGANVLTF
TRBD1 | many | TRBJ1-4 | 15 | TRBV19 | TGTGCCAGTAGTGTGACCGGGACAGGGTCCGAAAAACTGTTTTTT | CASSVTGTGSEKLFF